The present entry profiles one T cell receptor beta chain with its context. Its antigen is currently unknown. Over chemoradiotherapy, repertoires were sampled more than once. Using immunoSEQ multiplex PCR, the repertoire was profiled, and TCRdb retains in-frame clones only, with some absent. The sample records tens of thousands of clones, around 84% being singletons. This specimen belongs to a study of chemoradiotherapy in HPV16-positive cancers. Findings of the study overall: Candidate HPV-specific clones and E7-related TCR motifs grew in tumor during treatment. In HPV16-positive patients, HPV-responsive T-cell expansion tracked better recurrence-free survival.

The CDR3 totals 14 residues. Germline values: CDR1 LGHNT, CDR2 FRNRAP. Trimming removed 1 base at V and 2 bases at J, with 5 bases between. The chain joins TRBV12-5 to TRBJ2-2, with no clear D. Specimen: blood, collected from a patient who underwent chemoradiotherapy. The receptor's source is a human donor with HPV-associated anogenital cancer. CDR3 residues: CASGLDRNTGELFF. DNA of the CDR3: TGTGCTAGTGGTTTGGACAGAAACACCGGGGAGCTGTTTTTT. Supplemented by reference TRBV12-5 and TRBJ2-2, the full variable domain reads DARVTQTPRHKVTEMGQEVTMRCQPILGHNTVFWYRQTMMQGLELLAYFRNRAPLDDSGMPKDRFSAEMPDATLATLKIQPSEPRDSAVYFCASGLDRNTGELFFGEGSRLTVL.